The clone carrying this T cell receptor (beta chain) was picked up one time. MiXCR, applied by TCRdb to the PCR reads, yields one record per CDR3 protein. The table lists tens of thousands of distinct CDR3 sequences, roughly 18% of them singletons. These data come from a study of molecular identifiers for immune sequencing clone quantification. The CDR3 consists of 14 residues. V lost 5 bases and J lost 5, with 12 bases in between. The germline CDR1 and CDR2 sequences are MNHEY and SVGEGT. The receptor was isolated from a human donor in good health. Some libraries in this study had Jurkat cell RNA spiked in. The rearrangement uses TRBV6-2 or TRBV6-3 and TRBJ2-2; D gene ambiguous. Sequenced input: naive CD8+ T cells from blood, with Jurkat cell RNA spiked in. Subset meaning: FACS-sorted CD8+CD4-CCR7+CD45RA+ naive T cells. The CDR3 here is CASSEDLGTGELFF. As DNA, the CDR3 is TGTGCCAGCAGTGAAGACCTTGGAACCGGGGAGCTGTTTTTT.